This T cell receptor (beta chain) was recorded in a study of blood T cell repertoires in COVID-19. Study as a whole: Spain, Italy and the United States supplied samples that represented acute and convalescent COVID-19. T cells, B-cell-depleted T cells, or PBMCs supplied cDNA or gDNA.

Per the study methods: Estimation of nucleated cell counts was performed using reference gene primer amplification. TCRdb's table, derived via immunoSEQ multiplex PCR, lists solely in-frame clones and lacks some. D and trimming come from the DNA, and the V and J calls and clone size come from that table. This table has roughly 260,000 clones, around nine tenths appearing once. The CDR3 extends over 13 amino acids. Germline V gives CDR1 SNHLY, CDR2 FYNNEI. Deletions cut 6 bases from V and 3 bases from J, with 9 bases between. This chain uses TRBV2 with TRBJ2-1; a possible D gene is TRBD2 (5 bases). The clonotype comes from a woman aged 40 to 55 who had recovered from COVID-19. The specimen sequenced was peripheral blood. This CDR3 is CASSPEVYNEQFF. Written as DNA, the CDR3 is TGTGCCAGCAGCCCGGAGGTCTACAATGAGCAGTTCTTC.